This T cell receptor (beta chain) was identified in a study of cytomegalovirus exposure and HLA in healthy donors. Background on the study: A data release that came early held some 84 million unique TCRs from HLA-typed donors.

Regarding this clone: As yet, its antigen is unknown.

Each donor was healthy, and each was a bone marrow donor. Study-level results: In a later analysis, TCR beta V- and J-gene trimming showed a link to a missense DCLRE1C variant. Fewer N-insertions (relative to the roughly 610-donor mean) were reportedly seen in an Asian-associated ancestry cluster in a later analysis.

PCR amplification relied on 60 Vbeta primers (plus 13 Jbeta primers). The repertoire was sequenced with immunoSEQ multiplex PCR; TCRdb's copy has only in-frame clones and lacks some. The data hold roughly 95,000 clones, with 82% observed a single time. CDR1 and CDR2 from the germline V gene are MNHNS and SASEGT. The CDR3 is 13 residues long. V gave up 10 bases and J gave up 4 bases; unmatched junction bases: 6. This clonotype was obtained from a man in his thirties or forties in good health and CMV-seropositive. Input material: PBMCs. The chain couples TRBV6-1 to TRBJ1-4; 7 positions match TRBD1. The CDR3 loop is CAIRTGLNEKLFF. For the CDR3, the DNA is TGTGCCATCCGGACAGGCCTTAATGAAAAACTGTTTTTT.